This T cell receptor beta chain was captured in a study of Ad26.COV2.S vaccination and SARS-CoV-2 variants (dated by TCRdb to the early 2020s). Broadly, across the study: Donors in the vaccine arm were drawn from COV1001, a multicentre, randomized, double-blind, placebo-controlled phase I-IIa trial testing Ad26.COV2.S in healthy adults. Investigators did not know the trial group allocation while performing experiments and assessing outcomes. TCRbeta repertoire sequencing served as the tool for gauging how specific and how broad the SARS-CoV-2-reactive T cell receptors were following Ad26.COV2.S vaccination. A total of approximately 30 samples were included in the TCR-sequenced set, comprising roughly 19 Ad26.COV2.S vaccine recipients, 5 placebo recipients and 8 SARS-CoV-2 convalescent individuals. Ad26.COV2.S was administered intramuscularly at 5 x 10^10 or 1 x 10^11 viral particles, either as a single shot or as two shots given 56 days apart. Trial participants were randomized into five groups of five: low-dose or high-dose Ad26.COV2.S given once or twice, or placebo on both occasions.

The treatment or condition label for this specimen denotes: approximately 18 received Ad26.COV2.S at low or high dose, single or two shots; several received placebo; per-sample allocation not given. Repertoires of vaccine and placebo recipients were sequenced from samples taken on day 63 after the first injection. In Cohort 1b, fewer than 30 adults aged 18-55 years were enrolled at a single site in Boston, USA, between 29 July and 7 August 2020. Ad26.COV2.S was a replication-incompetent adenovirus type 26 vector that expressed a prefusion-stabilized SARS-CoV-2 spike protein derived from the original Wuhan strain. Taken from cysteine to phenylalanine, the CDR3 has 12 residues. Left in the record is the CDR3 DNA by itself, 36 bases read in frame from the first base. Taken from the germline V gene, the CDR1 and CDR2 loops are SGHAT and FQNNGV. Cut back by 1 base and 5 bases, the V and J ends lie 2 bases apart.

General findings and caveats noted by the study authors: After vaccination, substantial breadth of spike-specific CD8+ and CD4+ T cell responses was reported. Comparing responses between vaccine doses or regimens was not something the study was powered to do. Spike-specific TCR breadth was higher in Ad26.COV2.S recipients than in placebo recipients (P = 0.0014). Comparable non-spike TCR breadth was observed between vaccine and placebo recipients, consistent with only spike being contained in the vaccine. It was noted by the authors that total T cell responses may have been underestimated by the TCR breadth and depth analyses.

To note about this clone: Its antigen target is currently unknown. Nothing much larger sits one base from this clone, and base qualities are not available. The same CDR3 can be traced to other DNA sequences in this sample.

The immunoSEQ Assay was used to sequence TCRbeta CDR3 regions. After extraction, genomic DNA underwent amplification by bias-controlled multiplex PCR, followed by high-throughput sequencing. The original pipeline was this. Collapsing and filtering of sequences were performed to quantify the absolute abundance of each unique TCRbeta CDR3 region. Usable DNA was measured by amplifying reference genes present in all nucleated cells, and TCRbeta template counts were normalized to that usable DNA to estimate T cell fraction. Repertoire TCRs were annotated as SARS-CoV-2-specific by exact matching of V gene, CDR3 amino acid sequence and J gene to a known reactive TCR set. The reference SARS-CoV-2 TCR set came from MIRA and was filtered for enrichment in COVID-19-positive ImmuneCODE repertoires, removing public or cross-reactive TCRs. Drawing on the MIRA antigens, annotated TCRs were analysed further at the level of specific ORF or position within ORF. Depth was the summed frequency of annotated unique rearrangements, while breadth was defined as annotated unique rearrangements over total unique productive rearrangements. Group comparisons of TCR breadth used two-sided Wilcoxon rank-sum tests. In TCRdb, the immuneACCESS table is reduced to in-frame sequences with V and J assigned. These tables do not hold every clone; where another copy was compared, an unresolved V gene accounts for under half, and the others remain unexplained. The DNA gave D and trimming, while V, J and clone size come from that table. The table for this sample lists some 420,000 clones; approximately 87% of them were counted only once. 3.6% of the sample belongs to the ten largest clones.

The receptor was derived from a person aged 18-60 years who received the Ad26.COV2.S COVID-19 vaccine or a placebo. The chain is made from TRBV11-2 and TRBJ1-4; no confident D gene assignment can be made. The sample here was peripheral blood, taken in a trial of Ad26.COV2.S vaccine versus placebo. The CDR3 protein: CASSLANEKLFF. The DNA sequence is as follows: TGTGCCAGCAGCTTAGCAAATGAAAAACTGTTTTTT.